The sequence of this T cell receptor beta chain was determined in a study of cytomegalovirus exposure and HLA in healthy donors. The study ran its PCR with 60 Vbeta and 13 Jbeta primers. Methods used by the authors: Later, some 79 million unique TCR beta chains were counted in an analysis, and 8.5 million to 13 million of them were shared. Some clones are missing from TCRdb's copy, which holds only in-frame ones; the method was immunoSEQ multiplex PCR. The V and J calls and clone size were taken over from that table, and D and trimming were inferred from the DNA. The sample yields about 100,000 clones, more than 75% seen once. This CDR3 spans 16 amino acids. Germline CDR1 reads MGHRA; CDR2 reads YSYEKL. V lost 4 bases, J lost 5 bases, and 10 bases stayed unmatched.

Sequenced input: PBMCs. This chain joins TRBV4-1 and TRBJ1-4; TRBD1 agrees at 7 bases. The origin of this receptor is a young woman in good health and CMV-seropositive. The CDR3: CASSPREAGGNEKLFF. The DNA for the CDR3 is TGCGCCAGCAGCCCTCGTGAGGCAGGGGGAAATGAAAAACTGTTTTTT.